These 28 T cell receptor beta chains were all obtained from the same sample, sequenced in a study of cytomegalovirus exposure and HLA in healthy donors. 60 Vbeta and 13 Jbeta primers were used in PCR. Data came from immunoSEQ multiplex PCR; TCRdb stores just in-frame clones and leaves some out. Of 50,000 to 65,000 clones in the sample, roughly 75% were seen once. The sample was PBMCs. Receptor source: a woman in her twenties or thirties in good health and CMV-seronegative.

V and J are TRBV11-3 and TRBJ2-1; TRBD2 matches at 11 bases. CDR3 length: 15 residues. Germline V lookup: CDR1 SGHNT, CDR2 YENEEA. The junction had 9 bases not matched to a gene; V was cut back by 4 bases and J by 10 bases. This CDR3 reads CASSSRVIAGGEQFF. CDR3 in DNA: TGTGCCAGCAGCTCAAGGGTGATAGCGGGAGGGGAGCAGTTCTTC.

V is TRBV29-1 and J is TRBJ2-2; 11 positions match TRBD1. The junction had 5 bases not matched to a gene; V was cut back by 7 bases and J by 7 bases. The CDR3 is made up of 13 amino acids. Germline V lookup: CDR1 SQVTM, CDR2 ANQGSEA. CDR3 DNA sequence: TGCAGCGCTGGACAGGGGGCGTTCGGGGAGCTGTTTTTT. Its translation is CSAGQGAFGELFF.

The chain joins TRBV30 to TRBJ2-1; 8 bases fit TRBD2. The germline V gene encodes CDR1 GTSNPN and CDR2 SVGIG (reference sequence). J gave up 5 bases and V 3 bases, and 9 bases lay outside the gene matches. The CDR3 runs 15 residues. The CDR3 region is CAWRGLVARDNEQFF. CDR3 nucleotides: TGTGCCTGGAGGGGACTAGTGGCCAGGGACAATGAGCAGTTCTTC.

A few counts support this clone. At one of its ends the junction is not consistent with the germline gene, which may arise from a read error. The chain carries TRBV7-7 and TRBJ2-5; weak D call: TRBD2 (5 bases). Germline loops: CDR1 SSHAT, CDR2 FNYEAQ (reference sequence). The CDR3 length is 13 residues. The CDR3 DNA reads TGTGCTAGCAGCTTATCACCGGGGGAGACCCAGTACTTC. This sequence encodes CASSLSPGETQYF.

This clone was picked up one time. CDR3 residues: CATSAEAPETQYF. The CDR3 DNA sequence: TGTGCCACCAGCGCGGAAGCCCCGGAGACCCAGTACTTC. The V gene is TRBV15, the J gene TRBJ2-5; no clear D gene. CDR1 is LNHNV, CDR2 YYDKDF, per germline (reference sequence). Trimming removed 5 bases from V and 5 bases from J, with 12 bases in between. The CDR3 runs to 13 residues.

The J gene is TRBJ2-7, the V gene TRBV9; D is perhaps TRBD2 (6 bases). V lost 0 bases to trimming and J lost 5 bases, with 12 bases between them. The length of the CDR3 is 14 residues. Germline V CDR1 and CDR2: SGDLS, YYNGEE. The CDR3 DNA reads as TGTGCCAGCAGCGTAGTGGGATGGGGGGACGAGCAGTACGTC. It codes for CASSVVGWGDEQYV.

The chain is built from TRBV28 and TRBJ2-7; 12 bases align to TRBD1. There are 14 residues in the CDR3. CDR1 is MDHEN and CDR2 is SYDVKM in the germline V gene. V shed 8 bases, J shed 5 bases, and the junction held 7 bases outside the gene matches. DNA of the CDR3: TGTGCCAGCGTCCGGGACAGGGGGCTCAACGAGCAGTACTTC. This codes for CASVRDRGLNEQYF.

The chain recombines TRBV5-4 with TRBJ2-5; D is perhaps TRBD2 (6 bases). Germline V gene lookup returns CDR1 SGHNT and CDR2 YYREEE (reference sequence). Trimming removed 0 bases from V and 5 bases from J, with 14 bases in between. The CDR3 has 15 amino acids. CDR3 sequence (DNA): TGTGCCAGCAGCTTGGTGGGCGGGATGGGGGAGACCCAGTACTTC. This encodes CASSLVGGMGETQYF.

The chain is built from TRBV7-9 and TRBJ2-1; D gene uncertain. Germline CDR1 is SEHNR and CDR2 is FQNEAQ (reference sequence). CDR3 length equals 12 residues. V was shortened by 5 bases and J by 12 bases, with 14 bases between the two germline ends. CDR3 DNA: TGTGCCAGCAGCCCCTCGGGTATTTCGCAGTTCTTC. Translation: CASSPSGISQFF.

The chain joins TRBV9 to TRBJ2-1; possibly TRBD2 for D (6 bases). Germline loops: CDR1 SGDLS, CDR2 YYNGEE. Trimming cost V 4 bases and J 8 bases, with 22 bases left between them. The CDR3 is 16 amino acids. The CDR3 protein is CASSFLGTGPSDEQFF. In nucleotides, the CDR3 is TGTGCCAGCAGCTTTCTGGGGACTGGCCCCTCCGATGAGCAGTTCTTC.

The chain has TRBV19 and TRBJ2-7; D uncertain. The CDR3 runs 15 residues. Trimming took 0 bases from V and 2 from J, leaving 11 bases between them. CDR1 LNHDA and CDR2 SQIVND come from the germline V gene (reference sequence). This chain's CDR3 is CASSIELTPTYEQYF. The CDR3 nucleotides read TGTGCCAGTAGTATAGAGCTCACTCCCACCTACGAGCAGTACTTC.

The table lists this clone with a few counts. CDR3 nucleotide sequence: TGTGCCAGCAGTCCAGGGACTAGCGGGCTCTACAATGAGCAGTTCTTC. Translating it yields CASSPGTSGLYNEQFF. V and J are TRBV27 and TRBJ2-1; 12 bases fit TRBD2. The CDR3 covers 16 residues. In germline, CDR1 is MNHEY, CDR2 SMNVEV (reference sequence). V shed 5 bases, J shed 3 bases, and the junction held 5 bases outside the gene matches.

This rearrangement joins TRBV11-2 to TRBJ2-7; the D is unclear. The V and J ends lost 5 bases and 0 bases respectively, with 17 bases between them. The CDR3 consists of 16 residues. CDR1 is SGHAT and CDR2 is FQNNGV in the germline V gene. The CDR3 region has the DNA TGTGCCAGCAGCCCCTTAAGCACGCTTAGCTCCTACGAGCAGTACTTC. Protein: CASSPLSTLSSYEQYF.

The V gene is TRBV11-2, the J gene TRBJ2-7; D is possibly TRBD1 (5 bases). The CDR3 has 17 amino acids. The germline CDR1 and CDR2 sequences are SGHAT and FQNNGV. V was shortened by 1 base and J by 0 bases, with 16 bases between the two germline ends. The CDR3 here is CASSLAQGAFSSYEQYF. The CDR3 region has the DNA TGTGCCAGCAGCTTAGCCCAGGGTGCCTTCAGCTCCTACGAGCAGTACTTC.

V and J are TRBV5-1 and TRBJ2-1; the match to TRBD2 covers 11 bases. Germline V gene sequence: CDR1 SGHRS, CDR2 YFSETQ. Germline trimming cut 5 bases from V and 3 bases from J; bases unmatched to any gene: 10. The CDR3 spans 17 residues. CDR3 sequence (DNA): TGCGCCAGCAGAGTAACTAGCGGGAGTGGGTACTACAATGAGCAGTTCTTC. Amino acid sequence: CASRVTSGSGYYNEQFF.

This clone was detected once. V usage is TRBV5-4 and J usage is TRBJ1-4, with D tentatively TRBD1 (5 bases). Germline V gene lookup returns CDR1 SGHNT and CDR2 YYREEE (reference sequence). Trimming pared 1 base from V and 8 bases from J, leaving 15 bases between. The CDR3 sequence is 15 residues long. DNA for the CDR3: TGTGCCAGCAGCTTGAAGAGGCAGGGAGGCGAAAAACTGTTTTTT. Translated: CASSLKRQGGEKLFF. Using reference TRBV5-4 and TRBJ1-4 for the parts outside the CDR3, the full variable domain is ETGVTQSPTHLIKTRGQQVTLRCSSQSGHNTVSWYQQALGQGPQFIFQYYREEENGRGNFPPRFSGLQFPNYSSELNVNALELDDSALYLCASSLKRQGGEKLFFGSGTQLSVL.

The rearrangement uses TRBV27 and TRBJ1-1; the match to TRBD1 covers 7 bases. The germline CDR1 and CDR2 sequences are MNHEY and SMNVEV (reference sequence). The ends lost 0 bases at V and 7 bases at J; junction bases unmatched: 5. This CDR3 is 14 amino acids long. The CDR3 reads CASSLSRGQCEAFF. The DNA for the CDR3 is TGTGCCAGCAGTTTATCGAGGGGACAGTGTGAAGCTTTCTTT.

This clone occurred a few times. CDR3 nucleotides: TGTGCCAGCAGCCCCGGGGTCATTACGGGCAATGAGCAGTTCTTC. It yields the protein CASSPGVITGNEQFF. The chain employs TRBV7-6 and TRBJ2-1; tentatively, D is TRBD2 (5 bases). V gave up 5 bases and J gave up 6 bases, with 17 bases separating them. Germline V CDR1 and CDR2: SGHVS, FNYEAQ. There are 15 residues in the CDR3.

This sequence joins TRBV29-1 and TRBJ1-2, with 7 positions matching TRBD1. Losses at the gene ends were 6 bases for V and 8 bases for J; bases not matched to a gene: 12. The CDR3 loop spans 13 amino acids. Germline CDR1 is SQVTM and CDR2 is ANQGSEA. CDR3 residues: CSVATRGLRGYTF. CDR3 sequence (DNA): TGCAGCGTGGCCACGAGGGGGCTGAGAGGCTACACCTTC.

This clone was recorded once. J is TRBJ2-3 and V is TRBV7-3, with D perhaps matching TRBD2 (6 bases). The CDR3 covers 16 residues. Germline V gene data show CDR1 as SGHTA and CDR2 as FQGTGA. The V and J ends lost 4 bases and 0 bases respectively, with 14 bases between them. The CDR3, as DNA: TGTGCCAGCAGCTCCCAACCCGGGACTAGCACAGATACGCAGTATTTT. Protein sequence: CASSSQPGTSTDTQYF.

CDR3 region: CASSEGRGQPQHF. As DNA, the CDR3 is TGTGCCAGTAGTGAGGGGAGGGGTCAGCCCCAGCATTTT. The rearrangement links TRBV19 to TRBJ1-5, with D perhaps TRBD1 (5 bases). Per the germline V gene, CDR1 is LNHDA and CDR2 is SQIVND (reference sequence). V lost 5 bases to trimming and J lost 6 bases, with 11 bases between them. The CDR3 covers 13 residues.

The chain joins TRBV27 to TRBJ2-1; 11 bases are shared with TRBD2. The CDR3 contains 19 residues. V lost 5 bases to trimming and J lost 0 bases; unmatched junction nucleotides: 12. The germline V gene has CDR1 MNHEY and CDR2 SMNVEV (reference sequence). CDR3 sequence (DNA): TGTGCCAGCAGTCTCGGTGCTAGCGGGAGGTTCACCTCCTACAATGAGCAGTTCTTC. Translated, it gives CASSLGASGRFTSYNEQFF.

The chain couples TRBV2 to TRBJ2-7, with 8 bases fitting TRBD2. Germline V gene data show CDR1 as SNHLY and CDR2 as FYNNEI. V lost 3 bases and J lost 3; bases outside the gene matches: 4. This CDR3 spans 14 amino acids. In DNA form, the CDR3 reads TGTGCCAGCAGTGAGGGACTAGACTTCTACGAGCAGTACTTC. Protein product: CASSEGLDFYEQYF. The full variable domain, with the rest looked up from reference TRBV2 and TRBJ2-7, is EPEVTQTPSHQVTQMGQEVILRCVPISNHLYFYWYRQILGQKVEFLVSFYNNEISEKSEIFDDQFSVERPDGSNFTLKIRSTKLEDSAMYFCASSEGLDFYEQYFGPGTRLTVT.

The chain combines TRBV5-1 with TRBJ1-4; 9 bases match TRBD1. Germline V gives CDR1 SGHRS, CDR2 YFSETQ. The junction had 9 bases not matched to a gene; V was cut back by 4 bases and J by 8 bases. The CDR3 covers 15 residues. In nucleotides, the CDR3 is TGCGCCAGCAGCCCCGGACAGGGGAGGTACGAAAAACTGTTTTTT. Its protein product is CASSPGQGRYEKLFF.

This sequence joins TRBV6-1 and TRBJ2-1, with 10 nucleotides matching TRBD2. The V segment lost 4 bases and the J segment 2 bases; nucleotides outside the gene matches: 5. The germline V gene has CDR1 MNHNS and CDR2 SASEGT. The CDR3 totals 16 residues. The DNA of the CDR3 is TGTGCCAGCAGTGGACTAGCGGGTCGAACCTACAATGAGCAGTTCTTC. Protein: CASSGLAGRTYNEQFF.

This rearrangement joins TRBV7-9 to TRBJ1-2, with TRBD1 as a possible D gene (6 bases). Germline-derived CDR1 and CDR2 are SEHNR and FQNEAQ (reference sequence). CDR3 length: 12 amino acids. Trimming shortened V by 3 bases and J by 8 bases, and 10 bases separated the two germline ends. In nucleotides, the CDR3 is TGTGCCAGCAGCTTCGGACAGTCCGGCTACACCTTC. Protein: CASSFGQSGYTF.

This chain joins TRBV19 and TRBJ1-2; 7 positions agree with TRBD1. The germline gives CDR1 LNHDA, CDR2 SQIVND (reference sequence). Germline trimming cut 4 bases from V and 4 bases from J; bases unmatched to any gene: 9. This CDR3 comprises 15 residues. The CDR3, as DNA: TGTGCCAGTAGTACGCAACCAGGGGGAGGCTATGGCTACACCTTC. Translated, it gives CASSTQPGGGYGYTF.

V and J are TRBV2 and TRBJ2-1; 7 bases match TRBD2. Per the germline V gene, CDR1 is SNHLY and CDR2 is FYNNEI. With 7 bases clipped from V and 0 bases from J, the junction kept 9 bases outside the gene matches. This CDR3 is built from 16 residues. CDR3 amino acids: CASKEKSGVSYNEQFF. The DNA of the CDR3 is TGTGCCAGCAAAGAAAAAAGCGGGGTCTCCTACAATGAGCAGTTCTTC.